The subject of this entry is one T cell receptor beta chain. Its matching antigen is unknown. The CDR3 regions of TCR beta were amplified from RNA transcripts. HTBI primers were used for first-round RT-PCR of the TCR CDR3. TCRdb called the multiplex PCR reads again in MiXCR, with one record for every CDR3 protein. The sample has about 400,000 distinct CDR3 sequences, 20% to 25% seen once. This record belongs to a study of T cells in Graves' hyperthyroidism and ophthalmopathy. Study-level results: Through a model of 13 V-J features, ophthalmopathy was separated from stable hyperthyroidism. Blood shared most expanded thyroid clonotypes above 0.001.

There are 13 residues in the CDR3. Trimming took off 6 bases at V and 2 bases at J, with 14 bases between the two ends. Germline V gene sequence: CDR1 DFQATT, CDR2 SNEGSKA (reference sequence). Out of approximately 10 ml of fresh peripheral blood came the PBMCs. Material for sequencing was blood. The sequence derives from a man aged 45-65 years with Graves' hyperthyroidism. The rearrangement uses TRBV20-1 and TRBJ2-7; tentative D call: TRBD2 (7 bases). CDR3 region: CSALGEGAYEQYF. For the CDR3, the DNA is TGCAGTGCCCTGGGGGAGGGGGCCTACGAGCAGTACTTC.